The 17 T cell receptor beta chains presented below share a single source sample, sequenced in a study of cytomegalovirus exposure and HLA in healthy donors. The PCR had 60 Vbeta and 13 Jbeta primers. Sequencing was performed with immunoSEQ multiplex PCR; in TCRdb, only in-frame clones are kept and a portion is missing. The sample yields roughly 100,000 clones, around 85% seen once. The sequencing input was PBMCs. The receptors were gathered from a man aged 40-50 years in good health and CMV-seropositive.

This rearrangement joins TRBV6-1 to TRBJ2-3; 8 bases map to TRBD2. Germline CDR1 MNHNS, CDR2 SASEGT. The CDR3 spans 13 residues. V trimming: 6 bases; J trimming: 1 base; junction bases outside the gene matches: 0. CDR3 DNA: TGTGCCAGCAGGACTAGCGGCACAGATACGCAGTATTTT. Translating gives CASRTSGTDTQYF.

This rearrangement joins TRBV19 to TRBJ2-3; the D is unclear. Germline loops: CDR1 LNHDA, CDR2 SQIVND (reference sequence). The CDR3 consists of 15 residues. Deletions cut 4 bases from V and 2 bases from J, with 13 bases between. CDR3 bases: TGTGCCAGTAGTAATTTGTGGCAGGCCACAGATACGCAGTATTTT. Residues: CASSNLWQATDTQYF.

The sample holds a few counts of this clone. The chain has TRBV5-1 and TRBJ2-1; a weak D match, TRBD2 (6 bases). This CDR3 spans 14 amino acids. V shed 0 bases and J shed 8 bases, with 12 bases lying between them. CDR1 and CDR2 (germline): SGHRS, YFSETQ. The CDR3 region is CASSLVGGLDEQFF. The CDR3 coding sequence is TGCGCCAGCAGCTTGGTGGGGGGACTCGATGAGCAGTTCTTC.

V usage is TRBV6-5 and J usage is TRBJ1-5, with no clear D. The ends were cut back, 0 bases at V and 4 bases at J, with 7 bases in the middle. This CDR3 has 14 amino acids. Germline V gene lookup returns CDR1 MNHEY and CDR2 SVGAGI. The CDR3 nucleotides are TGTGCCAGCAGTTACTCGAGGGATAATCAGCCCCAGCATTTT. As protein: CASSYSRDNQPQHF.

The chain uses TRBV19 and TRBJ2-1; 9 bases line up with TRBD1. Germline lookup yields CDR1 LNHDA and CDR2 SQIVND (reference sequence). The CDR3 consists of 15 residues. Trimming took 1 base from V and 8 from J; bases not matched to a gene: 6. The CDR3 loop is CASSIGGTGIDEQFF. As DNA, the CDR3 is TGTGCCAGTAGTATAGGCGGGACAGGGATCGATGAGCAGTTCTTC.

The V call is TRBV2, the J call TRBJ1-2, with D possibly matching TRBD1 (6 bases). The CDR3 is 12 residues long. Trimming stripped 6 bases from V and 3 bases from J, with 8 bases between. The germline CDR1 and CDR2 sequences are SNHLY and FYNNEI. CDR3 protein: CASRDRDYGYTF. CDR3 coding DNA: TGTGCCAGCAGGGACAGAGACTATGGCTACACCTTC.

The gene calls are TRBV6-6 and TRBJ1-2; 7 bases match TRBD1. Unmatched junction bases numbered 4, after V lost 3 bases and J lost 0 bases. Germline CDR1 and CDR2: MNHNY and SVGAGI (reference sequence). The CDR3 length is 15 residues. CDR3 DNA: TGTGCCAGCAGTTATACAGGGGAGGCTAACTATGGCTACACCTTC. Translated, it gives CASSYTGEANYGYTF.

The chain combines TRBV6-5 with TRBJ2-5, with 9 bases fitting TRBD2. After removal of 6 bases from V and 0 bases from J, the junction contained 5 bases not matched to a gene. The germline V gene has CDR1 MNHEY and CDR2 SVGAGI. This CDR3 is 15 amino acids long. For the CDR3, the DNA is TGTGCCAGCAGGACTAGCGGATTTTACCAAGAGACCCAGTACTTC. Translation gives CASRTSGFYQETQYF.

The chain couples TRBV4-1 to TRBJ1-5; tentatively, D is TRBD1 (5 bases). From germline, CDR1 is MGHRA and CDR2 YSYEKL. V was shortened by 3 bases and J by 7 bases, with 10 bases between the two germline ends. This CDR3 has 13 amino acids. The CDR3 region is CASSQSQVQPQHF. CDR3 nucleotides: TGCGCCAGCAGCCAGTCACAGGTACAGCCCCAGCATTTT.

V usage is TRBV2 and J usage is TRBJ1-1; D may be TRBD1 (5 bases). In germline, CDR1 is SNHLY, CDR2 FYNNEI. V lost 3 bases and J 10 bases, leaving 12 bases between the germline ends. This CDR3 has 12 amino acids. The CDR3 DNA sequence: TGTGCCAGCAGTGAGGAGGGGCTGGTAGCTTTCTTT. The encoded protein is CASSEEGLVAFF. The entire variable domain, with the rest obtained from reference TRBV2 and TRBJ1-1, is as follows: EPEVTQTPSHQVTQMGQEVILRCVPISNHLYFYWYRQILGQKVEFLVSFYNNEISEKSEIFDDQFSVERPDGSNFTLKIRSTKLEDSAMYFCASSEEGLVAFFGQGTRLTVV.

V gene TRBV2 combines with J gene TRBJ1-5, with D possibly TRBD1 on 6 matching bases. Trimming shortened V by 7 bases and J by 7 bases, and 14 bases separated the two germline ends. The V gene's germline CDR1 is SNHLY and CDR2 FYNNEI. The CDR3 consists of 13 residues. CDR3 in DNA: TGTGCCAGCAACTACTACAGGGAACAGCCCCAGCATTTT. Protein: CASNYYREQPQHF.

The V gene is TRBV4-1, the J gene TRBJ1-1; a possible D gene is TRBD1 (6 bases). CDR1 is MGHRA and CDR2 is YSYEKL in the germline V gene. Trimming shortened V by 4 bases and J by 1 base, and 16 bases separated the two germline ends. The CDR3 runs 16 residues. The CDR3 is CASSPRGGQGNTEAFF. The DNA for the CDR3 is TGCGCCAGCAGCCCTAGGGGGGGGCAAGGGAACACTGAAGCTTTCTTT.

This clone has a single count. The chain carries TRBV5-4 and TRBJ1-4; 8 bases are a match to TRBD1. Germline trimming cut 0 bases from V and 4 bases from J; bases unmatched to any gene: 2. Germline CDR1 reads SGHNT; CDR2 reads YYREEE (reference sequence). CDR3 size: 15 residues. CDR3 in amino acids: CASSLGTGHNEKLFF. Here the CDR3 DNA reads TGTGCCAGCAGCTTGGGGACAGGGCATAATGAAAAACTGTTTTTT.

The rearrangement links TRBV4-2 to TRBJ2-1; a possible D gene is TRBD1 (6 bases). V shed 0 bases and J shed 0 bases, with 6 bases lying between them. In germline, CDR1 is LGHNA, CDR2 YNFKEQ. The CDR3 consists of 15 residues. The CDR3, as DNA: TGTGCCAGCAGCCAAGAAGGGGGCTCCTACAATGAGCAGTTCTTC. It codes for CASSQEGGSYNEQFF.

The chain has TRBV9 and TRBJ1-2; TRBD1 matches 7 bases. From germline, CDR1 is SGDLS and CDR2 YYNGEE. With V trimmed by 3 bases and J by 7 bases, 3 bases remained unmatched. This CDR3 contains 12 residues. DNA for the CDR3: TGTGCCAGCAGCGCGACAGGGAGTGGCTACACCTTC. As protein: CASSATGSGYTF.

This rearrangement joins TRBV11-2 to TRBJ2-1; 8 bases line up with TRBD2. CDR1 is SGHAT, CDR2 FQNNGV, per germline. The CDR3 has 15 residues. After removal of 3 bases from V and 4 bases from J, the junction contained 5 bases not matched to a gene. The CDR3 spells CASSFGLAIYNEQFF. In nucleotides, the CDR3 is TGTGCCAGCAGCTTCGGACTAGCAATTTACAATGAGCAGTTCTTC.

This sequence joins TRBV5-4 and TRBJ1-2; D perhaps matches TRBD1 (6 bases). CDR1 SGHNT and CDR2 YYREEE come from the germline V gene (reference sequence). Trimming shortened V by 4 bases and J by 2 bases, and 9 bases separated the two germline ends. The CDR3 length is 13 residues. This CDR3 is CASSVDSNYGYTF. The CDR3 coding sequence is TGTGCCAGCAGCGTGGACAGCAACTATGGCTACACCTTC.